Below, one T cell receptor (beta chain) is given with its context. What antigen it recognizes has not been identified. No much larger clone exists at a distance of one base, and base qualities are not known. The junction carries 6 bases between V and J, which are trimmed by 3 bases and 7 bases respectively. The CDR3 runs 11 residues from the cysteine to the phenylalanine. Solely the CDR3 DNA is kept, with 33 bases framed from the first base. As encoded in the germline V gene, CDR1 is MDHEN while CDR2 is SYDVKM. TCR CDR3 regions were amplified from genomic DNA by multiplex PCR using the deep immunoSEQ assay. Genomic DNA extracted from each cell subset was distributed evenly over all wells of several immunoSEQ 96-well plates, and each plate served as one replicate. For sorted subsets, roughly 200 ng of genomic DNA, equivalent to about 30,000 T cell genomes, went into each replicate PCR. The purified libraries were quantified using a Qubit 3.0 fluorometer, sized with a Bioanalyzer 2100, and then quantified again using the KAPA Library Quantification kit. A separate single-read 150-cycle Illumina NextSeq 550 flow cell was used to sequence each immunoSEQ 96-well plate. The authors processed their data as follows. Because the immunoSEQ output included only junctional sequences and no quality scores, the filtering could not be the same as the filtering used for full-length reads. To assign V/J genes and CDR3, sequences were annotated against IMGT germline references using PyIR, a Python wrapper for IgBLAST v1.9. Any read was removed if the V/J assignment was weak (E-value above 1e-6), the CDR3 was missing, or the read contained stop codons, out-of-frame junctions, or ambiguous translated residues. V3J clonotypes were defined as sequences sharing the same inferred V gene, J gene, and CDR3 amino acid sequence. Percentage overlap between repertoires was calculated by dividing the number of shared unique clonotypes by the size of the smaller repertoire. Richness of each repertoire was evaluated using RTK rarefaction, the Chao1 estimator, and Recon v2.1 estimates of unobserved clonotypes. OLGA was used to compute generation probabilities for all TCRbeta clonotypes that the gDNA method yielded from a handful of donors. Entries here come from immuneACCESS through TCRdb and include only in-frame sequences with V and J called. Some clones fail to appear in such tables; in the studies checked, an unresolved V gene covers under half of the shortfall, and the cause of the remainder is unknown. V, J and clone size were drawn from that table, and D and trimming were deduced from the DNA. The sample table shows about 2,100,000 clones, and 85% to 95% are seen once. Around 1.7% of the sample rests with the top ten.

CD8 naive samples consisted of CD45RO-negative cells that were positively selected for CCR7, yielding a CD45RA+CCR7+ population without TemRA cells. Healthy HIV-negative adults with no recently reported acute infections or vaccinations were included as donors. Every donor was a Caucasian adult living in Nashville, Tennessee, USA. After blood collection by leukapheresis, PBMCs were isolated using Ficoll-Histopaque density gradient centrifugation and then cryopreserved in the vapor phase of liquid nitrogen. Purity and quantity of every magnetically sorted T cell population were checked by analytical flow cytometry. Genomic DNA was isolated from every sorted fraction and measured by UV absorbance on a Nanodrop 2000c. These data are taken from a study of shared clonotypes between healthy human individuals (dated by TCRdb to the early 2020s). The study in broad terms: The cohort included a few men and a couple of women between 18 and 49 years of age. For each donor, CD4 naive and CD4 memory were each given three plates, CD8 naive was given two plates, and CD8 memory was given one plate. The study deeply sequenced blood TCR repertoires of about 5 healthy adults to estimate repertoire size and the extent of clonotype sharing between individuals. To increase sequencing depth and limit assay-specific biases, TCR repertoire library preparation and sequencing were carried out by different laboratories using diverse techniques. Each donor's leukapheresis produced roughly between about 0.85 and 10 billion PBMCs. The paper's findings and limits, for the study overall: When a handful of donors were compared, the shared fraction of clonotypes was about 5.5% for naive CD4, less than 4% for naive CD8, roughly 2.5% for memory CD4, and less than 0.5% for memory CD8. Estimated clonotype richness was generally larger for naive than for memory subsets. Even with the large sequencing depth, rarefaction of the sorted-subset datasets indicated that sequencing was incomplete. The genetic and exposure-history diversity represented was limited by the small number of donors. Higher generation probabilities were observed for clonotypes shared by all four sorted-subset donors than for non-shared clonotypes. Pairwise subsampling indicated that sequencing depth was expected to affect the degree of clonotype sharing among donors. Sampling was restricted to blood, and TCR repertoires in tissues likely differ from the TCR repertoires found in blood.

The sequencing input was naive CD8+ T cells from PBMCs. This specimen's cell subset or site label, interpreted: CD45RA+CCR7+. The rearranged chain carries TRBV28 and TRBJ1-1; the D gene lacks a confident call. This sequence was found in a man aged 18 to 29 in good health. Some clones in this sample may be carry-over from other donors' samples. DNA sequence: TGTGCCAGCAGTTTTTCCAGTGAAGCTTTCTTT. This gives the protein CASSFSSEAFF. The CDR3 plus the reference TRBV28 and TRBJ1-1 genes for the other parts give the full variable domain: DVKVTQSSRYLVKRTGEKVFLECVQDMDHENMFWYRQDPGLGLRLIYFSYDVKMKEKGDIPEGYSVSREKKERFSLILESASTNQTSMYLCASSFSSEAFFGQGTRLTVV.